The 25 T cell receptor beta chains presented below share a single source sample, sequenced in a study of OX40 agonist ivuxolimab in advanced cancers. Sequencing was performed with immunoSEQ multiplex PCR; in TCRdb, only in-frame clones are kept and a portion is missing. The sample lists 44,000 or so clones; approximately 91% were seen once. The source material was CD4+ or CD8+ T cells sorted from blood, sampled in a trial of the OX40 agonist ivuxolimab. The receptors derive from an adult with an advanced solid tumor such as melanoma, head and neck, liver or kidney cancer.

The chain has TRBV5-1 and TRBJ1-4; D call uncertain. CDR1 and CDR2 (germline): SGHRS, YFSETQ. V lost 5 bases, J lost 0 bases, and 5 bases lay in between. The CDR3 has 13 residues. CDR3 DNA: TGCGCCAGCAGGGGAGCAACTAATGAAAAACTGTTTTTT. The encoded protein is CASRGATNEKLFF.

The rearrangement uses TRBV19 and TRBJ2-2; tentatively, D is TRBD1 or TRBD2 (6 bases each). Germline loops: CDR1 LNHDA, CDR2 SQIVND (reference sequence). V lost 5 bases to trimming and J lost 5 bases, with 15 bases between them. The CDR3 covers 15 residues. CDR3 nucleotides: TGTGCCAGTAGTTGGCTCGGGGGCGAGACCGGGGAGCTGTTTTTT. This encodes CASSWLGGETGELFF.

V usage is TRBV29-1 and J usage is TRBJ1-3; D ambiguous. The CDR3 totals 13 residues. V was pared by 0 bases and J by 3 bases, with 6 bases between. Germline V gene sequence: CDR1 SQVTM, CDR2 ANQGSEA. The CDR3, as DNA: TGCAGCGTTGAAGAGGGTGTTGGAAACACCATATATTTT. Translation gives CSVEEGVGNTIYF.

This rearrangement joins TRBV27 to TRBJ2-1; D call uncertain. Germline loops: CDR1 MNHEY, CDR2 SMNVEV (reference sequence). V lost 5 bases and J 2 bases, leaving 10 bases between the germline ends. This CDR3 comprises 14 residues. CDR3 amino acids: CASSPLLPYNEQFF. CDR3 coding DNA: TGTGCCAGCAGTCCCCTTCTACCCTACAATGAGCAGTTCTTC.

This clone is a singleton in its sample. The chain has TRBV7-9 and TRBJ2-4; D possibly corresponds to TRBD1 (5 bases). Trimming took off 4 bases at V and 0 bases at J, with 7 bases between the two ends. This CDR3 region has 14 residues. Germline loops: CDR1 SEHNR, CDR2 FQNEAQ (reference sequence). The CDR3 DNA sequence: TGTGCCAGCAGCTCGACAGTAGCCAAAAACATTCAGTACTTC. The encoded protein is CASSSTVAKNIQYF. The full variable domain, in which reference TRBV7-9 and TRBJ2-4 provide the parts outside the CDR3, is DTGVSQNPRHKITKRGQNVTFRCDPISEHNRLYWYRQTLGQGPEFLTYFQNEAQLEKSRLLSDRFSAERPKGSFSTLEIQRTEQGDSAMYLCASSSTVAKNIQYFGAGTRLSVL.

This clone was picked up one time. The genes are TRBV2 and TRBJ2-7; perhaps TRBD1 as D (6 bases). Per the germline V gene, CDR1 is SNHLY and CDR2 is FYNNEI. The CDR3 length is 12 residues. Between the trimmed V and J ends, which lost 9 bases and 0 bases, there was a span of 9 bases. CDR3 coding DNA: TGTGCCAGTGGGGGCAACTCCTACGAGCAGTACTTC. Translation gives CASGGNSYEQYF. The full variable domain, completed using reference TRBV2 and TRBJ2-7, is EPEVTQTPSHQVTQMGQEVILRCVPISNHLYFYWYRQILGQKVEFLVSFYNNEISEKSEIFDDQFSVERPDGSNFTLKIRSTKLEDSAMYFCASGGNSYEQYFGPGTRLTVT.

This chain uses TRBV5-5 with TRBJ2-7; D gene unclear. The V and J ends lost 0 bases and 4 bases respectively, with 14 bases between them. Germline CDR1 and CDR2: SGHKS and YYEKEE (reference sequence). The length of the CDR3 is 15 residues. The CDR3 DNA sequence: TGTGCCAGCAGCTTGGCCGCAGTCCCCTCGTACGAGCAGTACTTC. As protein: CASSLAAVPSYEQYF.

The chain uses TRBV7-9 and TRBJ2-2, with 8 positions matching TRBD1. Trimming cost V 5 bases and J 7 bases; bases outside gene matches: 6. Germline lookup yields CDR1 SEHNR and CDR2 FQNEAQ (reference sequence). The CDR3 contains 14 residues. The CDR3 bases are TGTGCCAGCAGCCCGGACAGGGCGGACGGGGAGCTGTTTTTT. Translation: CASSPDRADGELFF.

This rearrangement joins TRBV9 to TRBJ2-2; D is undetermined. Trimming shortened V by 2 bases and J by 5 bases, and 4 bases separated the two germline ends. CDR1 and CDR2 from the germline V gene are SGDLS and YYNGEE. The CDR3 length is 12 residues. CDR3 residues: CASSVPTGELFF. Here the CDR3 DNA reads TGTGCCAGCAGCGTTCCTACCGGGGAGCTGTTTTTT.

The rearrangement links TRBV27 to TRBJ1-1; a weak D match, TRBD1 (5 bases). The CDR3 is 14 residues long. Deletions cut 6 bases from V and 8 bases from J, with 19 bases between. Germline loops: CDR1 MNHEY, CDR2 SMNVEV (reference sequence). The CDR3 sequence: CASSPRLARQEAFF. CDR3 sequence (DNA): TGTGCCAGCAGCCCTAGGCTGGCGCGACAGGAAGCTTTCTTT.

The chain employs TRBV28 and TRBJ1-6; D is ambiguous. The CDR3 sequence is 15 residues long. Trimming cost V 3 bases and J 15 bases, with 21 bases left between them. Per germline, CDR1 MDHEN and CDR2 SYDVKM. In nucleotides, the CDR3 is TGTGCCAGCAGTTTTCGGGGTCCCCCCCAATCAAACCTCCACTTT. Translation gives CASSFRGPPQSNLHF.

The chain employs TRBV7-9 and TRBJ1-1, with D perhaps matching TRBD1 (6 bases). CDR1 and CDR2 from the germline V gene are SEHNR and FQNEAQ (reference sequence). The CDR3 spans 14 residues. Trimming took 5 bases from V and 4 from J, leaving 14 bases between them. CDR3 in amino acids: CASSQGKLSTEAFF. DNA for the CDR3: TGTGCCAGCAGCCAGGGGAAGTTGAGCACTGAAGCTTTCTTT.

This clone showed up just once. The chain links TRBV4-2 to TRBJ2-3; TRBD2 matches 8 bases. The CDR3 covers 15 residues. V trimming: 7 bases; J trimming: 2 bases; junction bases outside the gene matches: 8. Germline lookup yields CDR1 LGHNA and CDR2 YNFKEQ. CDR3 bases: TGTGCCAGCAACACAAGCGGGAGCGACACAGATACGCAGTATTTT. Translating it yields CASNTSGSDTDTQYF.

The rearrangement links TRBV29-1 to TRBJ2-7; 7 bases map to TRBD1. Germline CDR1 reads SQVTM; CDR2 reads ANQGSEA. The junction had 7 bases not matched to a gene; V was cut back by 7 bases and J by 1 base. This CDR3 has 13 residues. In nucleotides, the CDR3 is TGCAGCGGAACATCGACAGGGTCCTACGAGCAGTACTTC. Protein: CSGTSTGSYEQYF.

This chain joins TRBV27 and TRBJ2-5, with D perhaps TRBD1 (6 bases). The CDR3 length is 13 residues. The V end lost 5 bases, the J end lost 3 bases, and 10 bases lay between the germline ends. Germline V lookup: CDR1 MNHEY, CDR2 SMNVEV (reference sequence). The chain's CDR3 is CASSTWTEETQYF. As DNA, the CDR3 is TGTGCCAGCAGTACCTGGACAGAAGAGACCCAGTACTTC.

The chain recombines TRBV29-1 with TRBJ1-2; no clear D. V dropped 0 bases and J dropped 7 bases, with 6 bases sitting between them. The CDR3 has 11 amino acids. CDR1 and CDR2 (germline): SQVTM, ANQGSEA. The CDR3 DNA follows: TGCAGCGTTGAAGAAGAACGTGGCTACACCTTC. It encodes CSVEEERGYTF. Supplemented by reference TRBV29-1 and TRBJ1-2, the full variable domain reads SAVISQKPSRDICQRGTSLTIQCQVDSQVTMMFWYRQQPGQSLTLIATANQGSEATYESGFVIDKFPISRPNLTFSTLTVSNMSPEDSSIYLCSVEEERGYTFGSGTRLTVV.

The chain joins TRBV30 to TRBJ2-7; perhaps TRBD1 as D (6 bases). CDR3 size: 11 residues. Germline values: CDR1 GTSNPN, CDR2 SVGIG (reference sequence). V shed 2 bases and J shed 6 bases, with 8 bases lying between them. CDR3 residues: CAWSWGREQYF. As DNA, the CDR3 is TGTGCCTGGAGTTGGGGGCGCGAGCAGTACTTC. The entire variable domain, with the rest obtained from reference TRBV30 and TRBJ2-7, is as follows: SQTIHQWPATLVQPVGSPLSLECTVEGTSNPNLYWYRQAAGRGLQLLFYSVGIGQISSEVPQNLSASRPQDRQFILSSKKLLLSDSGFYLCAWSWGREQYFGPGTRLTVT.

V gene TRBV6-1 combines with J gene TRBJ2-1; the match to TRBD1 covers 9 bases. This CDR3 contains 15 residues. Germline V gene sequence: CDR1 MNHNS, CDR2 SASEGT. V was clipped by 5 bases and J by 3 bases; unmatched bases: 5. The CDR3 DNA is TGTGCCAGCAGTTCGGGACAGGGCATCTACAATGAGCAGTTCTTC. This codes for CASSSGQGIYNEQFF.

The chain joins TRBV4-1 to TRBJ2-7; D possibly corresponds to TRBD2 (6 bases). CDR3 size: 15 residues. Germline CDR1 is MGHRA and CDR2 is YSYEKL. The ends were cut back, 0 bases at V and 5 bases at J, with 14 bases in the middle. CDR3 sequence: CASSQDPGEVDEQYF. Written as DNA, the CDR3 is TGCGCCAGCAGCCAAGACCCCGGGGAGGTCGACGAGCAGTACTTC.

The V gene is TRBV28, the J gene TRBJ2-6; D is ambiguous. The CDR3 has 13 residues. V was pared by 6 bases and J by 7 bases, with 10 bases between. The germline gives CDR1 MDHEN, CDR2 SYDVKM. The CDR3 spells CASSPPNANVLTF. In DNA, the CDR3 is TGTGCCAGCAGCCCCCCCAATGCCAACGTCCTGACTTTC.

The J gene is TRBJ1-1, the V gene TRBV7-6; D is perhaps TRBD1 (5 bases). The CDR3 is made up of 13 amino acids. V was clipped by 2 bases and J by 4 bases, with 8 bases between them. Germline CDR1 is SGHVS and CDR2 is FNYEAQ. The CDR3 DNA reads TGTGCCAGCAGCTTACGGGACGGCACTGAAGCTTTCTTT. It yields the protein CASSLRDGTEAFF.

The V gene is TRBV5-6, the J gene TRBJ2-2; D gene uncertain. The V and J ends lost 1 base and 4 bases respectively, with 8 bases between them. The length of the CDR3 is 14 residues. Germline V lookup: CDR1 SGHDT, CDR2 YYEEEE. CDR3 sequence: CASSLRGVTGELFF. The DNA for the CDR3 is TGTGCCAGCAGCTTGCGTGGGGTCACCGGGGAGCTGTTTTTT.

V and J are TRBV5-1 and TRBJ2-5; D call uncertain. There are 14 residues in the CDR3. The V gene's germline CDR1 is SGHRS and CDR2 YFSETQ. With 0 bases removed from V and 1 base from J, the gap between germline ends came to 7 bases. The chain's CDR3 is CASSLATPQETQYF. The CDR3 nucleotides read TGCGCCAGCAGCTTGGCTACACCCCAAGAGACCCAGTACTTC.

The chain couples TRBV28 to TRBJ1-5, with D maybe TRBD1 (5 bases). From germline, CDR1 is MDHEN and CDR2 SYDVKM. The CDR3 covers 17 residues. V dropped 1 base and J dropped 4 bases, with 17 bases sitting between them. CDR3 in DNA: TGTGCCAGCAGTTTATACGGAACCGGGGGATCAAATCAGCCCCAGCATTTT. Its protein is CASSLYGTGGSNQPQHF.

The chain couples TRBV27 to TRBJ2-1, with D unclear. The CDR3 loop spans 15 amino acids. V was trimmed by 3 bases and J by 0 bases, leaving 9 bases between them. The germline V gene has CDR1 MNHEY and CDR2 SMNVEV (reference sequence). This CDR3 reads CASSLAASSYNEQFF. CDR3 nucleotides: TGTGCCAGCAGTTTGGCGGCCAGCTCCTACAATGAGCAGTTCTTC.